The 15 T cell receptor beta chains given below trace back to one sample, sequenced in a study of T cell responses to AZD1222 COVID-19 vaccine. The assay was immunoSEQ multiplex PCR, and TCRdb's table has in-frame clones only and misses some. In the table there are around 270,000 clones, 94% of which are singletons. Sequenced here: peripheral blood, sampled 28 days after the second AZD1222 dose. The receptor set was obtained from an adult who received the AZD1222 COVID-19 vaccine.

J is TRBJ1-6 and V is TRBV7-6; no firm D call. The germline CDR1 and CDR2 sequences are SGHVS and FNYEAQ. Trimming left V 1 base short and J 4 bases short, with 14 bases between. The CDR3 consists of 17 residues. The CDR3 nucleotides read TGTGCCAGCAGCTTAGAAGCGGACGGAGGATATAATTCACCCCTCCACTTT. It translates to CASSLEADGGYNSPLHF. The variable domain in full, with the rest retrieved from reference TRBV7-6 and TRBJ1-6, is GAGVSQSPRYKVTKRGQDVALRCDPISGHVSLYWYRQALGQGPEFLTYFNYEAQQDKSGLPNDRFSAERPEGSISTLTIQRTEQRDSAMYRCASSLEADGGYNSPLHFGNGTRLTVT.

The chain joins TRBV7-9 to TRBJ1-1; unclear D gene. V was pared by 1 base and J by 4 bases, with 22 bases between. The CDR3 has 18 residues. Per the germline V gene, CDR1 is SEHNR and CDR2 is FQNEAQ (reference sequence). This CDR3 reads CASSLGRAAAGSPTEAFF. For the CDR3, the DNA is TGTGCCAGCAGCTTAGGAAGGGCGGCTGCCGGCTCTCCCACTGAAGCTTTCTTT.

The CDR3 spells CASSKRQTGGRPFKDEQFF. CDR3 nucleotide sequence: TGTGCCAGCAGTAAAAGGCAAACTGGCGGGAGGCCGTTCAAGGATGAGCAGTTCTTC. The rearrangement links TRBV7-7 to TRBJ2-1; 8 nucleotides align to TRBD2. Germline CDR1 is SSHAT and CDR2 is FNYEAQ (reference sequence). The length of the CDR3 is 19 residues. V shed 6 bases, J shed 8 bases, and the junction held 24 bases outside the gene matches.

V usage is TRBV30 and J usage is TRBJ1-6; no firm D call. The germline CDR1 and CDR2 sequences are GTSNPN and SVGIG (reference sequence). This CDR3 has 12 residues. Trimming removed 1 base from V and 10 bases from J, with 8 bases in between. Written as DNA, the CDR3 is TGTGCCTGGAGTGAAAGGAGGTCACCCCTCCACTTT. It encodes CAWSERRSPLHF. The variable domain in full, completed from reference TRBV30 and TRBJ1-6, reads SQTIHQWPATLVQPVGSPLSLECTVEGTSNPNLYWYRQAAGRGLQLLFYSVGIGQISSEVPQNLSASRPQDRQFILSSKKLLLSDSGFYLCAWSERRSPLHFGNGTRLTVT.

CDR3 loop: CASSQDGQVNTEAFF. DNA for the CDR3: TGTGCCAGCAGCCAAGATGGGCAGGTCAACACTGAAGCTTTCTTT. The chain recombines TRBV4-2 with TRBJ1-1; D not certain. The germline V and J ends were trimmed by 0 bases and 2 bases, with 10 bases remaining between them. Germline-derived CDR1 and CDR2 are LGHNA and YNFKEQ. The length of the CDR3 is 15 residues.

V is TRBV19 and J is TRBJ1-1; 9 bases agree with TRBD1. Germline values: CDR1 LNHDA, CDR2 SQIVND (reference sequence). The CDR3 has 15 amino acids. Trimming cost V 4 bases and J 6 bases; bases outside gene matches: 9. As DNA, the CDR3 is TGTGCCAGTAGTACACAGGGGGCGACGGGGGCTGAAGCTTTCTTT. Protein: CASSTQGATGAEAFF.

This chain uses TRBV10-3 with TRBJ1-6; 10 bases align to TRBD1. The CDR3 extends over 14 amino acids. J lost 5 bases, V lost 10 bases, and 5 bases had no gene match. Germline V gene sequence: CDR1 ENHRY, CDR2 SYGVKD. DNA for the CDR3: TGTGCCACCTTGGGACAGGGGAATAATTCACCCCTCCACTTT. It codes for CATLGQGNNSPLHF.

The chain has TRBV5-1 and TRBJ2-7, with D possibly called TRBD1 or TRBD2 (6 bases each). V was trimmed by 1 base and J by 5 bases, leaving 25 bases between them. The CDR3 length is 18 residues. Germline V gives CDR1 SGHRS, CDR2 YFSETQ. The CDR3 sequence is CASSLRLDGGPQTDEQYF. The DNA for the CDR3 is TGCGCCAGCAGCTTGAGACTCGACGGGGGCCCCCAAACTGACGAGCAGTACTTC. The full variable domain, its missing parts supplied by reference TRBV5-1 and TRBJ2-7, is KAGVTQTPRYLIKTRGQQVTLSCSPISGHRSVSWYQQTPGQGLQFLFEYFSETQRNKGNFPGRFSGRQFSNSRSEMNVSTLELGDSALYLCASSLRLDGGPQTDEQYFGPGTRLTVT.

This clone was seen a single time. The genes are TRBV5-5 and TRBJ2-5, with a possible D match to TRBD2 (6 bases). This CDR3 is built from 14 residues. Trimming stripped 5 bases from V and 1 base from J, with 12 bases between. Germline assignment: CDR1 SGHKS and CDR2 YYEKEE (reference sequence). The CDR3 protein is CASSFGTRQETQYF. The CDR3 region has the DNA TGTGCCAGCAGTTTCGGGACTCGCCAAGAGACCCAGTACTTC.

This rearrangement joins TRBV7-2 to TRBJ2-5; D tentatively fits TRBD1 or TRBD2 (6 bases each). This CDR3 spans 14 amino acids. V dropped 5 bases and J dropped 2 bases, with 12 bases sitting between them. The germline CDR1 and CDR2 sequences are SGHTA and FQGNSA. CDR3 amino acids: CASSAQGTQETQYF. CDR3 bases: TGTGCCAGCAGCGCTCAGGGGACTCAAGAGACCCAGTACTTC. Based on the CDR3 plus reference TRBV7-2 and TRBJ2-5, the full variable domain is GAGVSQSPSNKVTEKGKDVELRCDPISGHTALYWYRQSLGQGLEFLIYFQGNSAPDKSGLPSDRFSAERTGGSVSTLTIQRTQQEDSAVYLCASSAQGTQETQYFGPGTRLLVL.

The rearrangement links TRBV5-1 to TRBJ1-1; TRBD1 matches 9 bases. The germline gives CDR1 SGHRS, CDR2 YFSETQ. The V gene end was trimmed by 6 bases and the J gene end by 5 bases; junction bases not matched to a gene: 8. CDR3 length: 14 residues. Here the CDR3 DNA reads TGCGCCAGCATAGAAGGGACAGGGTCGACTGAAGCTTTCTTT. Translating gives CASIEGTGSTEAFF.

The chain has TRBV2 and TRBJ1-3; D possibly corresponds to TRBD1 (5 bases). Germline CDR1 is SNHLY and CDR2 is FYNNEI. CDR3 length equals 14 residues. V was shortened by 7 bases and J by 2 bases, with 12 bases between the two germline ends. The CDR3 spells CASMFQGTGNTIYF. In DNA, the CDR3 is TGTGCCAGCATGTTCCAGGGTACTGGAAACACCATATATTTT.

The chain links TRBV2 to TRBJ1-6, with D perhaps matching TRBD1 (6 bases). Germline V lookup: CDR1 SNHLY, CDR2 FYNNEI. The CDR3 loop spans 16 amino acids. V was trimmed by 4 bases and J by 1 base, leaving 11 bases between them. Here the CDR3 reads CASSVDGQSYNSPLHF. DNA for the CDR3: TGTGCCAGCAGTGTGGACGGACAGTCCTATAATTCACCCCTCCACTTT. Full variable domain (outside the CDR3, taken from reference TRBV2 and TRBJ1-6): EPEVTQTPSHQVTQMGQEVILRCVPISNHLYFYWYRQILGQKVEFLVSFYNNEISEKSEIFDDQFSVERPDGSNFTLKIRSTKLEDSAMYFCASSVDGQSYNSPLHFGNGTRLTVT.

The V gene is TRBV9, the J gene TRBJ2-5; D might be TRBD1 (5 bases). V was pared by 6 bases and J by 2 bases, with 14 bases between. This CDR3 contains 14 residues. Germline V gene lookup returns CDR1 SGDLS and CDR2 YYNGEE. For the CDR3, the DNA is TGTGCCAGCACGAAGGGGCTGCAACAAGAGACCCAGTACTTC. It is translated as CASTKGLQQETQYF.

The chain is built from TRBV28 and TRBJ1-2; D is ambiguous. CDR1 MDHEN and CDR2 SYDVKM come from the germline V gene. The CDR3 is made up of 13 amino acids. V was pared by 5 bases and J by 3 bases, with 10 bases between. The CDR3, as DNA: TGTGCCAGCAGTGACGGGCAGTACTATGGCTACACCTTC. Protein: CASSDGQYYGYTF.